This TCR beta chain was captured in a study of breast tumors, draining lymph nodes, adjacent tissues (dated by TCRdb to the mid-2010s). For the study in its entirety: In breast cancer patients, the study compared the TCR beta repertoires of tumor, adjacent nontumor tissue and axillary lymph nodes. In human breast cancer, the study set out to evaluate how tumor, surrounding tissue and draining lymph node repertoires relate to one another and whether T cells may move between these sites.

CDR1 and CDR2 (SGHRS, YFSETQ) derive from the germline V gene. V was cut back by 0 bases and J by 2 bases, leaving a gap of 7 bases between them. Inclusive of the bounding cysteine and phenylalanine, the CDR3 is 14 residues long. Only the CDR3 part of the read is kept: 42 bases, read in frame from the first base. Study-level results and caveats: Tumor T-cell repertoires showed less diversity than lymph node repertoires and more diversity than nontumor tissue repertoires, and tumor T-cell repertoires showed preferential V and J gene usage. The study presented the conclusion that tumor T cells originate in lymph nodes as consistent with a hypothesis, not as something directly demonstrated. A scenario in which most tumor T cells derive from the lymph node and then expand within tumor tissue was judged to be consistent with the data. The similarity between tumor and nontumor tissue repertoires was significantly greater in luminal-like breast cancer than in basal-like breast cancer.

Sequencing was performed on an Illumina HiSeq 2000. TCR beta chain libraries were generated by multiplex PCR amplification. The amplified TCR beta chain products were analyzed by high-throughput sequencing. The public reads were reprocessed in TCRdb via fastp at Q25 and MiXCR, keeping in-frame beta chains. CDR3 protein sequences are deduplicated, and each keeps its most common genes and DNA. For this sample the table gives 150,000 to 250,000 distinct CDR3 sequences, of which around a third were detected only once. The biggest ten clones account for approximately 4.3% of the sample. This clonotype was detected ten times or more. Its recognized antigen is unknown. No qualities accompany the bases; no much larger clone lies one base away. Lymph node samples were obtained from the axillary draining lymph nodes of breast cancer patients.

The TCR comes from a female donor with breast cancer. Some clones in this sample may be carry-over from other donors' samples. The V and J genes are TRBV5-1 and TRBJ2-3; the D segment cannot be called with confidence. Specimen: axillary lymph node tissue. At the DNA level, the sequence is TGCGCCAGCAGCTTGGGAGTCCTCACAGATACGCAGTATTTT. This is translated as CASSLGVLTDTQYF.